A single T cell receptor (beta chain) is shown here with its context. The data were taken from a study of blood T cell repertoires in COVID-19. Study details: Donors in the United States, Italy and Spain gave samples during acute or convalescent COVID-19. From T cells, B-cell-depleted T cells, or PBMCs came the material, which was cDNA or gDNA.

In the authors' workflow: Reference gene primer amplification yielded estimated nucleated cell counts. The table came from immunoSEQ multiplex PCR; TCRdb's copy has only in-frame clones and leaves some out. That table furnishes V, J and clone size, whereas the DNA furnished D and trimming. This table holds about 55,000 clones, approximately 90% found once. V lost 3 bases to trimming and J lost 4 bases; unmatched junction nucleotides: 3. The germline CDR1 and CDR2 sequences are SGHRS and YFSETQ. This CDR3 contains 14 residues. This TCR was recovered from a man between 40 and 49 years old with acute or convalescent COVID-19. V is TRBV5-1 and J is TRBJ2-7; 11 nucleotides line up with TRBD2. The sample comprised peripheral blood. CDR3 sequence reads: CASSSLAGGYEQYF. CDR3 nucleotide sequence: TGCGCCAGCAGCTCGCTAGCGGGAGGTTACGAGCAGTACTTC.